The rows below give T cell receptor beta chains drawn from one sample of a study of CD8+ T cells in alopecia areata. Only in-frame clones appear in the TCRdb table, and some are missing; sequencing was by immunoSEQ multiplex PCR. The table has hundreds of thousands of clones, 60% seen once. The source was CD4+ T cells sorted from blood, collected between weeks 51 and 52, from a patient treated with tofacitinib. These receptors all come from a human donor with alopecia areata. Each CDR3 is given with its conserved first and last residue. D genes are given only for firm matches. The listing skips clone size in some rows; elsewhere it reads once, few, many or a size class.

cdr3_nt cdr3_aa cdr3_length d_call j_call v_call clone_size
TGTGCCAGCAGCCTCCGGCAGGGAGGCACCTACGAGCAGTACTTC CASSLRQGGTYEQYF 15 . TRBJ2-7 TRBV9 .
TGTGCCTGGAGTGGGACAGGATGGAACACCGGGGAGCTGTTTTTT CAWSGTGWNTGELFF 15 TRBD1 TRBJ2-2 TRBV30 .
TGCGCCAGCAGCCAAGGCAGCGGGTACAATGAGCAGTTCTTC CASSQGSGYNEQFF 14 . TRBJ2-1 TRBV4-3 .
TGTGCCAGCAGCGGGACCGGGGAGCTGTTTTTT CASSGTGELFF 11 . TRBJ2-2 TRBV6-1 .
TGTGCCAGCAGCTTGGGGGGGACAGCCACTGAAAAACTGTTTTTT CASSLGGTATEKLFF 15 TRBD1 TRBJ1-4 TRBV5-4 few
TGTGCCTGGAGTAACACCATTGAAGCTTTCTTT CAWSNTIEAFF 11 . TRBJ1-1 TRBV30 .
TGTGCCTGGAGTACCCGGGGGGAGACCCAGTACTTC CAWSTRGETQYF 12 . TRBJ2-5 TRBV30 .
TGCAGCGTTGAAGATCAGAGCAGGGTGGCCGGGGAGCTGTTTTTT CSVEDQSRVAGELFF 15 . TRBJ2-2 TRBV29-1 .
TGTGCCTGGGACAGGGAGGATCAGCCCCAGCATTTT CAWDREDQPQHF 12 TRBD1 TRBJ1-5 TRBV30 .
TGCGCCAGCAGGAGGGGGGCGGGTGGCGAGCAGTACTTC CASRRGAGGEQYF 13 . TRBJ2-7 TRBV10-2 once